This record concerns one TCR beta chain sequence. No antigen is known for it. This entry belongs to a study of cytomegalovirus exposure and HLA in healthy donors. The germline V gene encodes CDR1 SGHRS and CDR2 YFSETQ. The CDR3 spans 14 residues. After removal of 3 bases from V and 2 bases from J, the junction contained 5 bases not matched to a gene. The primer mix had 60 Vbeta and 13 Jbeta primers. This table comes from immunoSEQ multiplex PCR, and its TCRdb copy is limited to in-frame clones, with some not included. The sample carries about 170,000 clones, approximately 85% recorded once. Overall study results and limits: The later analysis indicated that the majority of CMV-associated TCR beta chains appeared HLA-restricted. The study assumed roughly uniform donor sequencing depth for presence/absence analyses. In a later analysis, parvovirus B19, influenza, CMV and Epstein-Barr virus appeared linked to several top co-occurrence clusters.

The clonotype was recovered from a man aged 30-40 years in good health and CMV-seropositive. This chain joins TRBV5-1 and TRBJ2-7; 7 nucleotides match TRBD1. The specimen sequenced was PBMCs. CDR3 residues: CASSSVGTAYEQYF. CDR3 sequence (DNA): TGCGCCAGCAGCTCTGTGGGGACAGCCTACGAGCAGTACTTC.